This T cell receptor (beta chain) was observed in a study of glioma-infiltrating T cells after dendritic cell vaccination. Notes on the study in general: Survival was not directly related to TCR clonality in these patients. The cohort had few patients with full blood and tumor sets.

This sample's time point: after dendritic cell vaccination, including at tumor progression/relapse. PBMC sampling occurred before vaccination, two weeks after the third dose, and at progression. Clones were sequenced by immunoSEQ multiplex PCR, and TCRdb holds only the in-frame ones, with some missing. The sample has roughly 80,000 clones, around 87% seen once. As concerns this clone: The antigen is not known.

V dropped 6 bases and J dropped 4 bases, with 15 bases sitting between them. CDR3 size: 14 residues. The germline CDR1 and CDR2 sequences are SGHRS and YFSETQ. The sample here was blood, taken after dendritic cell vaccination. This TCR was recovered from a human donor with glioblastoma. The chain links TRBV5-1 to TRBJ2-3; TRBD2 might be the D (7 bases). CDR3 in amino acids: CASTLGGLADTQYF. Here the CDR3 DNA reads TGCGCCAGCACCCTGGGGGGGCTGGCAGATACGCAGTATTTT.